The clone carrying this T cell receptor (beta chain) was seen many times. Its antigen is undetermined. The data were taken from a study of Graves' ophthalmopathy and Graves' hyperthyroidism. General study results and limits: In blood, most expanded thyroid clonotypes above 0.001 frequency were also detected.

Trimming shortened V by 5 bases and J by 14 bases, and 16 bases separated the two germline ends. The CDR3 runs 13 residues. TCR beta CDR3 regions were amplified from RNA transcripts. The first-round RT-PCR employed HTBI primers together with the Qiagen OneStep RT-PCR kit. A multiplex PCR was then performed as the second round. TCRdb re-called the multiplex PCR reads through MiXCR, storing one row per CDR3 protein. The profile shows about 700,000 distinct CDR3 sequences, over 40% of them singletons. Excluded were patients with other autoimmune diseases, uncontrolled infections, pregnancy or lactation. It was on clinical symptoms, serum thyroxine, TRAb, thyroid ultrasound and orbital computed tomography that diagnosis relied. PBMCs originated in 7.5 to 10 ml of fresh peripheral blood.

This sequence joins TRBV12-3 or TRBV12-4 and TRBJ1-6; a weak D match, TRBD1 (5 bases). The receptor's source is an adult man with Graves' ophthalmopathy. Material for sequencing was peripheral blood. The CDR3 DNA sequence: TGTGCCAGCAGTCCCCGACAGCCCCCGGCCCTCCACTTT. It is translated as CASSPRQPPALHF.